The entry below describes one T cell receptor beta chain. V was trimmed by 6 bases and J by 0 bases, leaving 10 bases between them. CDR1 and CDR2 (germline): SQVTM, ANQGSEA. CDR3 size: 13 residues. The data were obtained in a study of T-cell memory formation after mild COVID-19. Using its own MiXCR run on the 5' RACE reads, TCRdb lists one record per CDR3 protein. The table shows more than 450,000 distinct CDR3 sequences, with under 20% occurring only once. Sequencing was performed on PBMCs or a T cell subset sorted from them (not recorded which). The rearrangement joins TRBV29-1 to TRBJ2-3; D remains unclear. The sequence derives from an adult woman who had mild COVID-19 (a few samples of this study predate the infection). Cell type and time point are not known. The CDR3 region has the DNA TGCAGCGTCGCGCGAGATAGCACAGATACGCAGTATTTT. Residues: CSVARDSTDTQYF.